This T cell receptor (beta chain) was retrieved from a study of T cell responses to AZD1222 COVID-19 vaccine (dated by TCRdb to about 2021). As for the study more broadly: AZD1222 recipients whose second dose came at about 4 weeks and those whose second dose came at about 12 weeks were combined into one group, since spike-specific TCR depth and breadth did not differ between the two schedules. A total of just over 230 trial participants underwent TCR sequencing, of whom about 200 had received two doses of AZD1222 and around 25 had received two doses of the MenACWY control vaccine. Trial participants were enrolled by age into subgroups of 18-55, 56-69 and 70-plus years, and around 150, 28 and 57 TCR-sequenced participants, respectively, were included in these subgroups.

The paper as a whole reports these results and caveats: The 56-69-year group was small, and its depth increase did not reach significance, likely because of low power. No day 14 peak-response samples were available, so repertoires were characterized only after the peak T cell response. Reportedly, almost half of the unique spike-specific TCRs recognized epitopes lying outside the regions that are mutated in the B.1.351 and B.1.1.7 variants. Conclusions about previously exposed vaccinees are limited, since just 5 or 6 AZD1222 recipients were seropositive for SARS-CoV-2 at baseline. The vaccine-associated CD4 TCRs covered the entire spike protein, and the dominant responses fell in regions 160-218 and 743-854. Participants were mostly white British, with more females than males. The authors suggested clonal diversity may have been underestimated. Spike-specific TCR breadth and depth rose significantly after two AZD1222 doses compared with day 0 and with MenACWY recipients.

Trimming removed 1 base from V and 4 bases from J, leaving 14 bases between the germline ends. The CDR3 sequence holds 16 residues, the cysteine and phenylalanine included. Only the CDR3 DNA is retained, 48 bases long and in frame from the first base. Sequences MGHRA (CDR1) and YSYEKL (CDR2) are obtained from the germline V gene. The CDR3 regions of human TCRbeta chains were subjected to immunosequencing. In the authors' own workflow: TCRs in the repertoires were compared against a reference library of SARS-CoV-2-specific TCRs that had been generated with the MIRA antigen-specificity platform. Breadth meant the fraction of unique TCRs that were SARS-CoV-2-associated, whereas depth meant the fraction of total T cells that were SARS-CoV-2-associated. Using the MIRA data, each spike-specific TCR was mapped to the spike region that the TCR reacts to and placed in a CD4 or CD8 class. Log10-transformed breadth and depth values were compared by one-way ANOVA with Sidak's multiple comparisons tests. Not all clones reach the TCRdb copy of this immuneACCESS table, which keeps in-frame sequences only. Checked studies attribute under half of the gap to unresolved V genes and leave the rest unexplained. D and trimming were read from the DNA, whereas the V and J calls and clone size are those reported in that table. The sample table lists 120,000 or so clones, around nine tenths of them with a count of one. The top ten clonotypes cover 3.2% of the sample.

Comments on this clone: The target of this receptor is not known. No base qualities exist here, and no much larger clone lies one base off it.

The time point label here, explained by the study, means: baseline before first vaccination. The vaccinee samples were drawn from two UK trials, COV001 and COV002, one of which was a single-blind randomized controlled phase 2/3 trial testing AZD1222 (ChAdOx1 nCoV-19) in healthy adults. For TCRbeta chain sequencing, PBMC samples from trial participants were taken at day 0 and at day 28 after the second dose. This clonotype was sampled from an adult in good health. The chain is encoded by TRBV4-1 joined to TRBJ1-5; there is no confident call for the D gene. The material was peripheral blood, obtained on day 0 of AZD1222 vaccination. The CDR3 amino acid sequence is: CASSQASLQKNQPQHF. Here is the DNA: TGCGCCAGCAGCCAAGCGTCCCTGCAGAAGAATCAGCCCCAGCATTTT.